The next 17 T cell receptor beta chains were all read from a single sample in a study of blood T cell repertoires in COVID-19. The repertoire was sequenced with immunoSEQ multiplex PCR; TCRdb's copy has only in-frame clones and lacks some. The data hold around 150,000 clones, with around 84% observed a single time. Material: peripheral blood. These receptors all stem from an older woman with COVID-19, enrolled during active disease.

The chain couples TRBV7-3 to TRBJ2-1; D might be TRBD1 (6 bases). V lost 2 bases, J lost 4 bases, and 15 bases lay in between. Germline lookup yields CDR1 SGHTA and CDR2 FQGTGA. CDR3 length equals 16 residues. The CDR3 protein is CASSLWGQEGYNEQFF. Here the CDR3 DNA reads TGTGCCAGCAGCTTATGGGGGCAAGAGGGTTACAATGAGCAGTTCTTC.

As for this clone: Other DNA sequences in the sample encode the same CDR3. This rearrangement joins TRBV7-9 to TRBJ1-1, with D possibly matching TRBD1 (6 bases). V gave up 3 bases and J gave up 1 base, with 9 bases separating them. This CDR3 has 14 residues. Germline CDR1 reads SEHNR; CDR2 reads FQNEAQ (reference sequence). CDR3 DNA: TGTGCCAGCAGCTTGGGACAAACGAACACTGAAGCTTTCTTT. Residues: CASSLGQTNTEAFF. Supplemented by reference TRBV7-9 and TRBJ1-1, the full variable domain reads DTGVSQNPRHKITKRGQNVTFRCDPISEHNRLYWYRQTLGQGPEFLTYFQNEAQLEKSRLLSDRFSAERPKGSFSTLEIQRTEQGDSAMYLCASSLGQTNTEAFFGQGTRLTVV.

The V gene is TRBV6-6, the J gene TRBJ1-5, with TRBD1 identical over 7 bases. V gave up 6 bases and J gave up 4 bases; unmatched junction bases: 3. Per germline, CDR1 MNHNY and CDR2 SVGAGI (reference sequence). CDR3 size: 13 residues. This CDR3 reads CASSQQGNQPQHF. The CDR3 DNA reads as TGTGCCAGCAGCCAACAGGGGAATCAGCCCCAGCATTTT.

This clone was observed a handful of times. The chain employs TRBV9 and TRBJ2-5; 8 bases align to TRBD1. The CDR3 totals 14 residues. With 3 bases clipped from V and 2 bases from J, the junction kept 3 bases outside the gene matches. Germline CDR1 reads SGDLS; CDR2 reads YYNGEE. The CDR3 loop reads CASSEYRGQETQYF. The CDR3 nucleotides are TGTGCCAGCAGCGAATACAGGGGGCAAGAGACCCAGTACTTC.

The chain carries TRBV18 and TRBJ1-3; 7 positions agree with TRBD1. Germline V lookup: CDR1 KGHSH, CDR2 LQKENI. The CDR3 is made up of 17 amino acids. The V gene end was trimmed by 11 bases and the J gene end by 4 bases; junction bases not matched to a gene: 20. The CDR3 protein is CAGSPASTGVGGNTIYF. CDR3 nucleotides: TGTGCCGGTTCCCCGGCCTCCACAGGGGTCGGCGGAAACACCATATATTTT.

The V gene is TRBV27, the J gene TRBJ1-5, with a weak D call TRBD1 (5 bases). Germline V gene lookup returns CDR1 MNHEY and CDR2 SMNVEV (reference sequence). The CDR3 sequence is 15 residues long. V shed 6 bases and J shed 1 base, with 13 bases lying between them. The CDR3 DNA reads TGTGCCAGCAGGCGTGGGGGAGGAAGCAATCAGCCCCAGCATTTT. Its translation: CASRRGGGSNQPQHF.

The sample holds a few counts of this clone. This sequence joins TRBV5-6 and TRBJ2-7; 10 bases line up with TRBD2. The germline V gene encodes CDR1 SGHDT and CDR2 YYEEEE. CDR3 length: 16 residues. J was trimmed by 6 bases and V by 3 bases; bases with no gene match: 12. The CDR3: CASSWGWGLASTEQYF. CDR3 bases: TGTGCCAGCAGCTGGGGATGGGGACTAGCGTCGACCGAGCAGTACTTC.

This clone was found once. The chain employs TRBV11-2 and TRBJ1-5; D not certain. CDR3 length equals 13 residues. The V gene's germline CDR1 is SGHAT and CDR2 FQNNGV. V lost 1 base and J lost 5, with 6 bases in between. The CDR3 nucleotides read TGTGCCAGCAGCTTAGGAGGTGATCAGCCCCAGCATTTT. Protein product: CASSLGGDQPQHF.

The chain couples TRBV7-2 to TRBJ1-4, with TRBD1 matching 11 bases. This CDR3 has 17 amino acids. The trim removed 0 bases at V and 7 bases at J, leaving 7 bases unmatched. Germline lookup yields CDR1 SGHTA and CDR2 FQGNSA. As DNA, the CDR3 is TGTGCCAGCAGCTTAGCAGGACAGGGGGCGCGGGGTGAAAAACTGTTTTTT. Translation: CASSLAGQGARGEKLFF.

J is TRBJ2-1 and V is TRBV7-9; maybe TRBD1 (5 bases). V lost 2 bases, J lost 3 bases, and 8 bases lay in between. CDR1 SEHNR and CDR2 FQNEAQ come from the germline V gene (reference sequence). The CDR3 loop spans 14 amino acids. This CDR3 reads CASSLIQGYNEQFF. In DNA form, the CDR3 reads TGTGCCAGCAGCTTAATCCAGGGCTACAATGAGCAGTTCTTC.

This clone was detected only once. The chain links TRBV19 to TRBJ1-1; no reliable D call. The CDR3 consists of 15 residues. V was clipped by 3 bases and J by 1 base, with 12 bases between them. Germline V gene lookup returns CDR1 LNHDA and CDR2 SQIVND (reference sequence). In DNA form, the CDR3 reads TGTGCCAGTAGTATGGCGGCGAGTCCGAACACTGAAGCTTTCTTT. It codes for CASSMAASPNTEAFF.

The chain recombines TRBV6-5 with TRBJ1-4, with 7 nucleotides matching TRBD1. With 6 bases clipped from V and 7 bases from J, the junction kept 8 bases outside the gene matches. CDR1 MNHEY and CDR2 SVGAGI come from the germline V gene. This CDR3 spans 14 amino acids. The CDR3 loop reads CASSKTGAREKLFF. The CDR3 DNA reads TGTGCCAGCAGCAAAACAGGGGCACGTGAAAAACTGTTTTTT.

The chain joins TRBV5-6 to TRBJ1-2; the match to TRBD1 covers 8 bases. CDR3 size: 14 residues. V dropped 4 bases and J dropped 5; count of bases not matched to a gene: 7. Per the germline V gene, CDR1 is SGHDT and CDR2 is YYEEEE. CDR3 bases: TGTGCCAGCAGCAATCAGGGGGCTAGGTATGGCTACACCTTC. Translating it yields CASSNQGARYGYTF. The full variable domain, with the rest looked up from reference TRBV5-6 and TRBJ1-2, is DAGVTQSPTHLIKTRGQQVTLRCSPKSGHDTVSWYQQALGQGPQFIFQYYEEEERQRGNFPDRFSGHQFPNYSSELNVNALLLGDSALYLCASSNQGARYGYTFGSGTRLTVV.

The chain employs TRBV29-1 and TRBJ1-1; the D gene is possibly TRBD1 (5 bases). Germline V CDR1 and CDR2: SQVTM, ANQGSEA. Trimming took off 7 bases at V and 8 bases at J, with 23 bases between the two ends. CDR3 length: 14 residues. CDR3: CSGGSGFMRAEAFF. The CDR3 coding sequence is TGCAGCGGGGGGTCAGGTTTCATGCGTGCGGAAGCTTTCTTT.

This clone was found once. The chain employs TRBV5-1 and TRBJ2-1; TRBD2 matches at 13 bases. Germline V gene sequence: CDR1 SGHRS, CDR2 YFSETQ. The trim removed 4 bases at V and 7 bases at J, leaving 8 bases unmatched. The CDR3 loop spans 16 amino acids. DNA for the CDR3: TGCGCCAGCAGCCCCCCGACTAGCGGGAGGCGAAATGAGCAGTTCTTC. This gives the protein CASSPPTSGRRNEQFF.

The rearrangement uses TRBV2 and TRBJ2-3, with TRBD1 identical over 9 bases. J lost 3 bases, V lost 8 bases, and 9 bases had no gene match. Looked up from germline, CDR1 is SNHLY and CDR2 is FYNNEI. The CDR3 sequence is 15 residues long. CDR3 sequence reads: CASGDRDGYTDTQYF. For the CDR3, the DNA is TGTGCCAGCGGGGACAGGGACGGGTATACAGATACGCAGTATTTT.

The J gene is TRBJ1-3, the V gene TRBV29-1, with D possibly matching TRBD1 (5 bases). Germline V gene data show CDR1 as SQVTM and CDR2 as ANQGSEA. Trimming shortened V by 6 bases and J by 5 bases, and 14 bases separated the two germline ends. The CDR3 length is 13 residues. DNA for the CDR3: TGCAGCGTGGTACAAGGGGCCAGAAACACCATATATTTT. It codes for CSVVQGARNTIYF.